One sample yielded the 31 T cell receptor beta chains listed below, sequenced in a study of T cell responses to AZD1222 COVID-19 vaccine. The protocol was immunoSEQ multiplex PCR, while the TCRdb copy is restricted to in-frame clones and leaves out a portion. The data show fewer than 100,000 clones, approximately 88% seen once. This material consisted of peripheral blood, taken 28 days after the second AZD1222 dose. The receptors derive from an adult who received the AZD1222 COVID-19 vaccine.

The genes are TRBV5-4 and TRBJ1-1; maybe TRBD1 (5 bases). Germline CDR1 and CDR2: SGHNT and YYREEE (reference sequence). CDR3 size: 13 residues. Deletions cut 3 bases from V and 5 bases from J, with 11 bases between. The CDR3 here is CASSWGVGTEAFF. Written as DNA, the CDR3 is TGTGCCAGCAGCTGGGGGGTGGGGACTGAAGCTTTCTTT.

The J gene is TRBJ1-5, the V gene TRBV10-3; D possibly corresponds to TRBD1 (5 bases). Looked up from germline, CDR1 is ENHRY and CDR2 is SYGVKD. V was shortened by 0 bases and J by 6 bases, with 18 bases between the two germline ends. This CDR3 has 17 residues. This chain's CDR3 is CAISESLGQGGIQPQHF. For the CDR3, the DNA is TGTGCCATCAGTGAGTCGTTAGGGCAGGGCGGTATTCAGCCCCAGCATTTT.

Written as DNA, the CDR3 is TGTGCCAGCAGTTGGGACAGAGACTACGAGCAGTACTTC. Amino acid sequence: CASSWDRDYEQYF. This chain connects TRBV6-6 to TRBJ2-7; 7 positions match TRBD1. Germline trimming cut 4 bases from V and 3 bases from J; bases unmatched to any gene: 3. Germline-derived CDR1 and CDR2 are MNHNY and SVGAGI (reference sequence). The CDR3 consists of 13 residues.

V usage is TRBV19 and J usage is TRBJ2-5, with 7 nucleotides matching TRBD1. From germline, CDR1 is LNHDA and CDR2 SQIVND (reference sequence). The CDR3 is 16 residues long. With 6 bases clipped from V and 2 bases from J, the junction kept 12 bases outside the gene matches. The CDR3 is CASRPEGAPSQETQYF. The CDR3 DNA reads as TGTGCCAGTAGACCCGAGGGGGCCCCATCTCAAGAGACCCAGTACTTC. Together with reference TRBV19 and TRBJ2-5, the CDR3 gives the full variable domain: DGGITQSPKYLFRKEGQNVTLSCEQNLNHDAMYWYRQDPGQGLRLIYYSQIVNDFQKGDIAEGYSVSREKKESFPLTVTSAQKNPTAFYLCASRPEGAPSQETQYFGPGTRLLVL.

CDR3 amino acids: CASRRSPNTEAFF. The CDR3 nucleotides are TGTGCCAGCAGGCGCAGCCCGAACACTGAAGCTTTCTTT. This chain joins TRBV7-9 and TRBJ1-1; the D is unclear. V was cut by 6 bases and J by 1 base, with 9 bases left in between. Germline values: CDR1 SEHNR, CDR2 FQNEAQ (reference sequence). This CDR3 has 13 residues.

V usage is TRBV19 and J usage is TRBJ2-5, with D possibly matching TRBD1 (5 bases). The CDR3 is made up of 12 amino acids. V lost 3 bases and J lost 4, with 6 bases in between. Looked up from germline, CDR1 is LNHDA and CDR2 is SQIVND (reference sequence). CDR3 region: CASSMQGETQYF. Written as DNA, the CDR3 is TGTGCCAGTAGTATGCAGGGAGAGACCCAGTACTTC.

The chain links TRBV7-2 to TRBJ2-2, with 8 positions matching TRBD1. V lost 1 base and J lost 8; bases outside the gene matches: 6. This CDR3 region has 15 residues. CDR1 and CDR2 from the germline V gene are SGHTA and FQGNSA. CDR3 in amino acids: CASSLGQGAMGELFF. The CDR3 DNA is TGTGCCAGCAGCTTAGGGCAGGGGGCGATGGGGGAGCTGTTTTTT.

The chain couples TRBV6-4 to TRBJ2-1; 8 bases are shared with TRBD1. Germline CDR1 MRHNA, CDR2 SNTAGT. After removal of 3 bases from V and 8 bases from J, the junction contained 6 bases not matched to a gene. There are 14 residues in the CDR3. CDR3: CASSEQGGHDEQFF. The CDR3 DNA follows: TGTGCCAGCAGTGAACAGGGGGGCCACGATGAGCAGTTCTTC.

V usage is TRBV5-4 and J usage is TRBJ2-2; 9 bases map to TRBD1. Germline CDR1 reads SGHNT; CDR2 reads YYREEE (reference sequence). The CDR3 contains 16 residues. V shed 4 bases and J 2 bases; nucleotides not matched to a gene: 6. This CDR3 is CASSRDRDVNTGELFF. The CDR3 DNA follows: TGTGCCAGCAGCCGGGACAGGGACGTAAACACCGGGGAGCTGTTTTTT.

This sequence joins TRBV3-1 (or the pseudogene TRBV3-2) and TRBJ1-1; D is undetermined. This CDR3 is built from 12 residues. Germline CDR1 and CDR2: LGHDT and YNNKEL (reference sequence). Trimming shortened V by 4 bases and J by 1 base, and 4 bases separated the two germline ends. The CDR3, as DNA: TGTGCCAGCAGCCGAGAGAACACTGAAGCTTTCTTT. Amino acids: CASSRENTEAFF.

Notes on this clone: This same CDR3 is encoded by further DNA sequences in the sample. This rearrangement joins TRBV4-3 to TRBJ2-1; D remains ambiguous. The CDR3 length is 12 residues. Between the trimmed V and J ends, which lost 4 bases and 7 bases, there was a span of 8 bases. Per the germline V gene, CDR1 is LGHNA and CDR2 is YSLEER. CDR3 DNA: TGCGCCAGCAGCCCCGCCGGAAATGAGCAGTTCTTC. This codes for CASSPAGNEQFF.

The CDR3 coding sequence is TGTGCCAGCAGTCGCGGGGACAGGGCTTTCTCTGGAAACACCATATATTTT. Amino acids: CASSRGDRAFSGNTIYF. The V gene is TRBV6-6, the J gene TRBJ1-3; 9 bases align to TRBD1. Trimming at V came to 5 bases and at J to 0 bases, leaving 8 bases not matched to a gene. The germline gives CDR1 MNHNY, CDR2 SVGAGI (reference sequence). CDR3 length: 17 amino acids.

The chain has TRBV9 and TRBJ1-1; a weak D match, TRBD1 (5 bases). CDR3 length: 15 residues. Germline lookup yields CDR1 SGDLS and CDR2 YYNGEE. V gave up 0 bases and J gave up 0 bases, with 9 bases separating them. The CDR3 region has the DNA TGTGCCAGCAGCGTAGGCGGACACCTGAACACTGAAGCTTTCTTT. As protein: CASSVGGHLNTEAFF. Full variable domain (remainder filled in from reference TRBV9 and TRBJ1-1): DSGVTQTPKHLITATGQRVTLRCSPRSGDLSVYWYQQSLDQGLQFLIQYYNGEERAKGNILERFSAQQFPDLHSELNLSSLELGDSALYFCASSVGGHLNTEAFFGQGTRLTVV.

CDR3 bases: TGTGCCTGTTCGAAGGGGGATCCTCAACTTTATGGCTACACCTTC. Amino acids: CACSKGDPQLYGYTF. V gene TRBV30 combines with J gene TRBJ1-2; the D gene is possibly TRBD1 (6 bases). The CDR3 is 15 residues long. Germline CDR1 GTSNPN, CDR2 SVGIG (reference sequence). V lost 6 bases and J lost 5, with 22 bases in between. Full variable domain (missing parts from reference TRBV30 and TRBJ1-2): SQTIHQWPATLVQPVGSPLSLECTVEGTSNPNLYWYRQAAGRGLQLLFYSVGIGQISSEVPQNLSASRPQDRQFILSSKKLLLSDSGFYLCACSKGDPQLYGYTFGSGTRLTVV.

The chain employs TRBV18 and TRBJ2-3; the match to TRBD1 covers 9 bases. J lost 2 bases, V lost 8 bases, and 2 bases had no gene match. Germline loops: CDR1 KGHSH, CDR2 LQKENI. This CDR3 contains 13 residues. CDR3 loop: CASDRGTTDTQYF. DNA for the CDR3: TGTGCCAGCGACAGGGGGACCACAGATACGCAGTATTTT.

J is TRBJ1-4 and V is TRBV24-1, with a weak D call TRBD1 (6 bases). Germline V gene lookup returns CDR1 KGHDR and CDR2 SFDVKD. Trimming removed 8 bases from V and 1 base from J, with 10 bases in between. CDR3 size: 14 residues. DNA for the CDR3: TGTGCCACCACCAAGGGGGGAACTAATGAAAAACTGTTTTTT. Translated: CATTKGGTNEKLFF.

V gene TRBV7-9 combines with J gene TRBJ2-5; TRBD1 might be the D (5 bases). CDR1 is SEHNR and CDR2 is FQNEAQ in the germline V gene (reference sequence). The V end was cut by 6 bases, the J end by 5 bases, with 16 bases between. The CDR3 is 14 residues long. CDR3 protein: CASSSTVWSETQYF. CDR3 DNA sequence: TGTGCCAGCAGTTCGACAGTGTGGTCCGAGACCCAGTACTTC.

This clone was counted a single time. The rearrangement uses TRBV24-1 and TRBJ2-3; TRBD2 matches 12 bases. CDR1 KGHDR and CDR2 SFDVKD come from the germline V gene. V lost 4 bases and J lost 5; bases outside the gene matches: 3. CDR3 length: 15 residues. The DNA of the CDR3 is TGTGCCACCAGTGAAGCTAGCGGGGGGGGAGATACGCAGTATTTT. Protein: CATSEASGGGDTQYF.

The J gene is TRBJ1-2, the V gene TRBV6-5; TRBD1 is a possible D gene (6 bases). The CDR3 is 13 residues long. Trimming pared 3 bases from V and 7 bases from J, leaving 12 bases between. Looked up from germline, CDR1 is MNHEY and CDR2 is SVGAGI. CDR3 sequence: CASSYGTTSGYTF. CDR3 bases: TGTGCCAGCAGTTATGGGACAACGAGTGGCTACACCTTC.

The chain links TRBV13 to TRBJ2-3, with 8 positions matching TRBD1. CDR1 and CDR2 from the germline V gene are PRHDT and FYEKMQ (reference sequence). V was pared by 5 bases and J by 1 base, with 8 bases of the junction left unmatched. CDR3 length: 16 amino acids. DNA for the CDR3: TGTGCCAGCAGCAACCTACAGGGGGGCCGCACAGATACGCAGTATTTT. It translates to CASSNLQGGRTDTQYF.

The chain links TRBV19 to TRBJ2-6, with D tentatively TRBD1 (5 bases). Germline CDR1 is LNHDA and CDR2 is SQIVND (reference sequence). Trimming removed 6 bases from V and 0 bases from J, with 9 bases in between. This CDR3 has 15 amino acids. The CDR3 sequence: CASSYRFSGANVLTF. The CDR3 DNA is TGTGCCAGTAGCTACAGGTTCTCTGGGGCCAACGTCCTGACTTTC.

This clone was observed a single time. The chain uses TRBV11-2 and TRBJ2-7; no firm D call. CDR1 is SGHAT, CDR2 FQNNGV, per germline. The CDR3 spans 14 residues. Trimming stripped 5 bases from V and 6 bases from J, with 17 bases between. The CDR3 sequence is CASSPGGRWGEQYF. CDR3 nucleotides: TGTGCCAGCAGCCCCGGCGGCCGTTGGGGCGAGCAGTACTTC.

The chain joins TRBV11-1 to TRBJ2-3, with TRBD1 identical over 7 bases. The germline V gene encodes CDR1 SGHAT and CDR2 FQDESV (reference sequence). V lost 5 bases to trimming and J lost 2 bases; unmatched junction nucleotides: 4. The CDR3 is 14 residues long. CDR3 sequence reads: CASSPGQPTDTQYF. CDR3 sequence (DNA): TGTGCCAGCAGCCCGGGACAGCCCACAGATACGCAGTATTTT. Drawing the rest from reference TRBV11-1 and TRBJ2-3, the complete variable domain is EAEVAQSPRYKITEKSQAVAFWCDPISGHATLYWYRQILGQGPELLVQFQDESVVDDSQLPKDRFSAERLKGVDSTLKIQPAELGDSAMYLCASSPGQPTDTQYFGPGTRLTVL.

The genes are TRBV6-2 or TRBV6-3 and TRBJ2-7, with D perhaps TRBD1 (6 bases). The ends were cut back, 2 bases at V and 5 bases at J, with 16 bases in the middle. Per germline, CDR1 MNHEY and CDR2 SVGEGT. The CDR3 runs to 15 residues. The CDR3 coding sequence is TGTGCCAGCAGTTACGACGCCAGGGGTACCGACGAGCAGTACTTC. It specifies CASSYDARGTDEQYF.

The chain combines TRBV9 with TRBJ1-3, with D uncertain. The CDR3 is 15 amino acids. Trimming cost V 4 bases and J 0 bases, with 11 bases left between them. Germline-derived CDR1 and CDR2 are SGDLS and YYNGEE. The CDR3 sequence is CASSLQDGSGNTIYF. The CDR3, as DNA: TGTGCCAGCAGCCTCCAAGACGGCTCTGGAAACACCATATATTTT.

This clone was counted once. This chain connects TRBV7-2 to TRBJ1-1; weak D call: TRBD1 (6 bases). Trimming left V 3 bases short and J 2 bases short, with 13 bases between. This CDR3 spans 15 amino acids. Germline-derived CDR1 and CDR2 are SGHTA and FQGNSA. The CDR3: CASSFTGTPNTEAFF. The CDR3, as DNA: TGTGCCAGCAGCTTTACAGGGACCCCAAACACTGAAGCTTTCTTT. Combining the CDR3 with reference TRBV7-2 and TRBJ1-1 gives the whole variable domain GAGVSQSPSNKVTEKGKDVELRCDPISGHTALYWYRQSLGQGLEFLIYFQGNSAPDKSGLPSDRFSAERTGGSVSTLTIQRTQQEDSAVYLCASSFTGTPNTEAFFGQGTRLTVV.

The CDR3 loop is CASRGGTSGETQYF. DNA of the CDR3: TGTGCCAGCAGGGGAGGGACTAGCGGGGAGACCCAGTACTTC. The V call is TRBV2, the J call TRBJ2-5, with 12 positions matching TRBD2. The CDR3 totals 14 residues. Germline-derived CDR1 and CDR2 are SNHLY and FYNNEI. V shed 6 bases, J shed 5 bases, and the junction held 4 bases outside the gene matches.

The chain joins TRBV6-1 to TRBJ1-6; D is perhaps TRBD1 (5 bases). Germline CDR1 reads MNHNS; CDR2 reads SASEGT. The length of the CDR3 is 15 residues. V was trimmed by 3 bases and J by 5 bases, leaving 11 bases between them. In DNA form, the CDR3 reads TGTGCCAGCAGTGATTTATCAGGGAATAATTCACCCCTCCACTTT. Translation: CASSDLSGNNSPLHF.

The count of this clone is one. This chain uses TRBV12-5 with TRBJ2-4; tentatively, D is TRBD1 (6 bases). There are 14 residues in the CDR3. Germline V lookup: CDR1 LGHNT, CDR2 FRNRAP. Trimming pared 8 bases from V and 3 bases from J, leaving 14 bases between. CDR3 protein: CASRGTTGKNIQYF. CDR3 nucleotide sequence: TGTGCTAGTCGGGGAACGACAGGCAAAAACATTCAGTACTTC.

In DNA form, the CDR3 reads TGTGCCAGCAGTTTAACGACAGGGCGAACTTTTGGCTACACCTTC. Its translation: CASSLTTGRTFGYTF. The V gene is TRBV28, the J gene TRBJ1-2, with 7 positions matching TRBD1. The length of the CDR3 is 15 residues. Germline assignment: CDR1 MDHEN and CDR2 SYDVKM. Unmatched junction bases numbered 10, after V lost 2 bases and J lost 7 bases.

The V call is TRBV5-6, the J call TRBJ1-1; the D gene is possibly TRBD1 (6 bases). Germline V lookup: CDR1 SGHDT, CDR2 YYEEEE. This CDR3 has 12 amino acids. Trimming took 4 bases from V and 7 from J, leaving 11 bases between them. CDR3 sequence reads: CASSIGQLEAFF. For the CDR3, the DNA is TGTGCCAGCAGCATCGGACAGCTTGAAGCTTTCTTT.